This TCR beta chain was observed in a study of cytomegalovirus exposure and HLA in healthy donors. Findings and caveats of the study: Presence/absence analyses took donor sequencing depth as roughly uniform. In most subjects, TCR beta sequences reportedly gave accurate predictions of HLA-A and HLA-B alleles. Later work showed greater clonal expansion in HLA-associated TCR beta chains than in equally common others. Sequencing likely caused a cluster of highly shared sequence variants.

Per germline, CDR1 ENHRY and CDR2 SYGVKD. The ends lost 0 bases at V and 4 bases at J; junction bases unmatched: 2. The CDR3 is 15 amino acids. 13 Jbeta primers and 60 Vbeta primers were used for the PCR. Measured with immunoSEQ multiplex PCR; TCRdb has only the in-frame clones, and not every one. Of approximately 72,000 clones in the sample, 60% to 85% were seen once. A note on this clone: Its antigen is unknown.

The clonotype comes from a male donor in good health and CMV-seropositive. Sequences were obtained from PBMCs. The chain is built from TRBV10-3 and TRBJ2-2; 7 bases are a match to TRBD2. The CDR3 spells CAISESGGSTGELFF. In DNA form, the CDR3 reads TGTGCCATCAGTGAGTCGGGGGGGAGCACCGGGGAGCTGTTTTTT.